The clone carrying this T cell receptor beta chain was seen just once. The germline V gene has CDR1 SEHNR and CDR2 FQNEAQ (reference sequence). The CDR3 has 14 amino acids. The V gene lost 6 bases and the J gene lost 3 bases, with 12 bases spanning the gap. Produced via immunoSEQ multiplex PCR; TCRdb's table is partial and in-frame only. This sample carries around 150,000 clones, 90% to 95% of them seen once, and the ten largest clones take 7.5% to 8.5%. This sample was taken from a study of control samples from healthy donors and cancer patients. The chain is built from TRBV7-9 and TRBJ2-1; D unclear. The origin of this receptor is a woman aged 35 to 49 in good health. The source material was blood. CDR3: CASRRLPDYNEQFF. CDR3 coding DNA: TGTGCCAGCAGGCGTCTCCCTGACTACAATGAGCAGTTCTTC.